This TCR beta chain is from a study of blood T cell repertoires in COVID-19. Overall study: Italy, Spain and the United States were the sources of the convalescent and acute COVID-19 samples.

Followed longitudinally, the Seattle patients had been enrolled during active infection. The V end lost 5 bases, the J end lost 6 bases, and 11 bases lay between the germline ends. Germline V gives CDR1 MNHEY, CDR2 SVGEGT. The CDR3 totals 13 residues. Study processing details: Researchers report that nucleated cell counts were estimated from reference gene primer amplification. Measured with immunoSEQ multiplex PCR; TCRdb has only the in-frame clones, and not every one. V and J calls and clone size are those listed in that table; D and trimming were worked out from the DNA. The profile shows 300,000 to 350,000 clones, approximately 86% of them singletons. Only a few counts were recorded for this clone.

The V and J genes are TRBV6-2 or TRBV6-3 and TRBJ2-1; D unclear. This clonotype originated in a man between 25 and 39 years old with COVID-19, enrolled during active disease. Material for sequencing was peripheral blood. CDR3 residues: CASSPFLANEQFF. The CDR3 bases are TGTGCCAGCAGTCCCTTCCTGGCCAATGAGCAGTTCTTC.